The 12 T cell receptor beta chains below all came from one sample that was sequenced in a study of blood T cell repertoires in COVID-19 (dated by TCRdb to 2019 to 2021). Library prep was done by the immunoSEQ multiplex PCR assay. Entries here come from immuneACCESS through TCRdb and include only in-frame sequences with V and J called. Some clones fail to appear in such tables; in the studies checked, an unresolved V gene covers under half of the shortfall, and the cause of the remainder is unknown. For this sample the table gives roughly 150,000 clones, of which approximately 85% were detected only once. Jointly, the top ten make up around 2.9% of the sample. What was sequenced was peripheral blood. These receptors were taken from a man over 45 with acute or convalescent COVID-19.

The chain has TRBV11-2 and TRBJ2-3, with D unclear. This CDR3 is 13 amino acids long. V was cut by 0 bases and J by 2 bases, with 3 bases left in between. Looked up from germline, CDR1 is SGHAT and CDR2 is FQNNGV. CDR3 DNA sequence: TGTGCCAGCAGCTTAGATATCACAGATACGCAGTATTTT. Translated, it gives CASSLDITDTQYF.

This clone has a handful of counts. The gene calls are TRBV30 and TRBJ1-3, with D hard to call. The CDR3 has 15 amino acids. Looked up from germline, CDR1 is GTSNPN and CDR2 is SVGIG (reference sequence). Trimming stripped 3 bases from V and 1 base from J, with 13 bases between. CDR3 sequence: CAWSEQTASGNTIYF. The CDR3 DNA reads TGTGCCTGGAGCGAACAGACGGCGTCTGGAAACACCATATATTTT.

Notes on this clone: The junction does not match germline at one end; this may be a read error. This chain links TRBV5-6 with TRBJ2-1; 7 nucleotides align to TRBD2. The CDR3 has 16 residues. Germline V gene data show CDR1 as SGHDT and CDR2 as YYEEEE. The CDR3 here is CASSPRAGLSYNAQFF. CDR3 bases: TGTGCCAGCAGCCCTCGAGCGGGACTTTCCTACAATGCGCAGTTCTTC.

This rearrangement joins TRBV7-9 to TRBJ1-3; no clear D. V lost 2 bases and J lost 0, with 11 bases in between. CDR1 is SEHNR, CDR2 FQNEAQ, per germline (reference sequence). The CDR3 contains 16 residues. The CDR3 region is CASSLYGLNSGNTIYF. CDR3 DNA sequence: TGTGCCAGCAGCTTATATGGCCTTAACTCTGGAAACACCATATATTTT.

The CDR3 DNA reads as TGTGCCAGCAGTCCCACAGGGGAATGGTACGAGCAGTACTTC. Translating it yields CASSPTGEWYEQYF. The chain joins TRBV13 to TRBJ2-7; TRBD1 matches 7 bases. The CDR3 consists of 14 residues. CDR1 and CDR2 (germline): PRHDT, FYEKMQ (reference sequence). The trim removed 6 bases at V and 4 bases at J, leaving 9 bases unmatched.

This clone was seen just once. The chain couples TRBV28 to TRBJ1-2, with unresolved D. Trimming removed 3 bases from V and 7 bases from J, with 9 bases in between. This CDR3 contains 12 residues. CDR1 and CDR2 (germline): MDHEN, SYDVKM. This chain's CDR3 is CASSLASVGYTF. In nucleotides, the CDR3 is TGTGCCAGCAGTTTGGCATCCGTTGGCTACACCTTC.

The chain joins TRBV27 to TRBJ1-6; TRBD1 is a possible D gene (5 bases). The CDR3 is made up of 14 amino acids. Trimming removed 2 bases at V and 8 bases at J, with 10 bases between. Germline V CDR1 and CDR2: MNHEY, SMNVEV (reference sequence). The CDR3 bases are TGTGCCAGCAGTTTAAGGTGGGACTATTCACCCCTCCACTTT. This gives the protein CASSLRWDYSPLHF.

On this clone: Other DNA sequences of this sample code for an identical CDR3. The genes are TRBV18 and TRBJ1-1; D not resolved. The germline V and J ends were trimmed by 6 bases and 5 bases, with 22 bases remaining between them. The CDR3 contains 16 residues. Germline CDR1 reads KGHSH; CDR2 reads LQKENI. CDR3 sequence: CASSLSREAYGTEAFF. In nucleotides, the CDR3 is TGTGCCAGCTCCCTTTCCAGAGAGGCATATGGGACTGAAGCTTTCTTT.

V gene TRBV19 combines with J gene TRBJ1-2; perhaps TRBD1 as D (6 bases). The V end was cut by 5 bases, the J end by 1 base, with 17 bases between. The germline V gene encodes CDR1 LNHDA and CDR2 SQIVND (reference sequence). CDR3 size: 16 residues. This chain's CDR3 is CASSPEAGDINYGYTF. DNA of the CDR3: TGTGCCAGTAGTCCGGAGGCAGGGGACATTAACTATGGCTACACCTTC.

V is TRBV6-5 and J is TRBJ1-2; possible D gene TRBD1, 5 bases. The CDR3 consists of 12 residues. The germline gives CDR1 MNHEY, CDR2 SVGAGI. V lost 7 bases and J 3 bases, leaving 9 bases between the germline ends. Here the CDR3 DNA reads TGTGCCAGCACCCGGGGGGACTATGGCTACACCTTC. It yields the protein CASTRGDYGYTF.

The genes are TRBV12-3 or TRBV12-4 and TRBJ1-2; 7 positions agree with TRBD1. CDR3 length: 13 residues. J gave up 3 bases and V 4 bases, and 2 bases lay outside the gene matches. CDR3 nucleotides: TGTGCCAGCAGTTCCGACAGGGACTATGGCTACACCTTC. It encodes CASSSDRDYGYTF.

As DNA, the CDR3 is TGTGCCAGTATGTTTAGCGGACAAAGCTCCTACAATGAGCAGTTCTTC. Translating gives CASMFSGQSSYNEQFF. The chain links TRBV19 to TRBJ2-1, with D tentatively TRBD2 (6 bases). With 7 bases removed from V and 0 bases from J, the gap between germline ends came to 16 bases. Germline CDR1 and CDR2: LNHDA and SQIVND (reference sequence). The CDR3 loop spans 16 amino acids.